This entry lists 10 T cell receptor beta chains sequenced from one sample in a study of regulatory T cells in long-lasting Graves disease. Time point denoted: persistent/refractory GD, antithyroid drugs over 5 years with positive TRAb. Researchers made the TCR library from RNA that was extracted from PBMCs. Building of the TCR beta libraries involved iRepertoire HTBI primers and Arm-PCR of CDR3 regions. TCRdb reanalysed the multiplex PCR reads using MiXCR and keeps one entry per CDR3 protein. This table holds approximately 360,000 distinct CDR3 sequences, roughly 25% found once. The sequencing used peripheral blood mononuclear cells (PBMCs), collected when the disease was refractory, from a patient treated with antithyroid drugs. These receptors all stem from a woman aged 40-49 years with Graves disease.

In its sample, this clonotype was seen a few times. V gene TRBV29-1 combines with J gene TRBJ1-1, with 8 positions matching TRBD1. Germline CDR1 is SQVTM and CDR2 is ANQGSEA. The CDR3 totals 15 residues. V trimming: 5 bases; J trimming: 5 bases; junction bases outside the gene matches: 13. The CDR3 reads CSVKKSRTGRTEAFF. Here the CDR3 DNA reads TGCAGCGTTAAGAAATCCCGGACAGGGAGGACTGAAGCTTTCTTT.

This clonotype was recorded a few times. The rearrangement uses TRBV25-1 and TRBJ2-5; 9 nucleotides match TRBD2. J was trimmed by 4 bases and V by 2 bases; bases with no gene match: 8. This CDR3 region has 16 residues. Germline-derived CDR1 and CDR2 are MGHDK and SYGVNS. The chain's CDR3 is CASSELSGRPRETQYF. In DNA form, the CDR3 reads TGTGCCAGCAGTGAACTGAGCGGGAGGCCTCGAGAGACCCAGTACTTC.

The chain couples TRBV20-1 to TRBJ2-7, with 7 bases matching TRBD2. V was clipped by 0 bases and J by 4 bases; unmatched bases: 6. Germline CDR1 is DFQATT and CDR2 is SNEGSKA (reference sequence). The CDR3 has 14 residues. This CDR3 is CSARDRGGSYEQYF. The CDR3 DNA reads as TGCAGTGCTAGAGATCGGGGCGGGAGTTACGAGCAGTACTTC.

The chain uses TRBV24-1 and TRBJ2-1; TRBD1 agrees at 10 bases. The germline V gene has CDR1 KGHDR and CDR2 SFDVKD. The CDR3 has 15 residues. The V segment lost 7 bases and the J segment 5 bases; nucleotides outside the gene matches: 7. CDR3 coding DNA: TGTGCCACCAGCGCCGGGACAGGGGAAAACAATGAGCAGTTCTTC. Translating it yields CATSAGTGENNEQFF.

Worth noting for this clonotype: A much larger clone sits a single nucleotide away, making a read error possible. The CDR3 DNA is TGTACCAGCAGTTGTCTTAGCGGGAGGACCCTCTACGAGCAGTACTTC. As protein: CTSSCLSGRTLYEQYF. The rearrangement joins TRBV6-2 or TRBV6-3 to TRBJ2-7, with 10 bases aligning to TRBD2. This CDR3 has 16 residues. Germline assignment: CDR1 MNHEY and CDR2 SVGEGT.

This clonotype occurred a few times. J is TRBJ1-6 and V is TRBV28; possible D gene TRBD1, 5 bases. Between the trimmed V and J ends, which lost 7 bases and 6 bases, there was a span of 16 bases. From germline, CDR1 is MDHEN and CDR2 SYDVKM. The CDR3 runs 15 residues. The CDR3 reads CASTLARGRNSPLHF. The CDR3, as DNA: TGTGCCAGCACTCTCGCCCGGGGCCGTAATTCACCCCTCCACTTT.

The J gene is TRBJ1-3, the V gene TRBV7-9, with D perhaps matching TRBD1 (6 bases). This CDR3 region has 15 residues. V was pared by 5 bases and J by 8 bases, with 19 bases between. The V gene's germline CDR1 is SEHNR and CDR2 FQNEAQ (reference sequence). This CDR3 reads CASSLRPQGRDTIYF. In DNA, the CDR3 is TGTGCCAGCAGCCTTCGCCCCCAGGGGAGAGACACCATATATTTT.

This clonotype was recorded many times. This chain uses TRBV27 with TRBJ1-5; D might be TRBD1 (5 bases). Germline loops: CDR1 MNHEY, CDR2 SMNVEV (reference sequence). This CDR3 has 15 residues. The germline V and J ends were trimmed by 6 bases and 0 bases, with 12 bases remaining between them. This chain's CDR3 is CASRRQYYSNQPQHF. CDR3 in DNA: TGTGCCAGCAGAAGACAGTACTATAGCAATCAGCCCCAGCATTTT.

The chain carries TRBV10-3 and TRBJ1-5; TRBD1 might be the D (5 bases). Trimming cost V 8 bases and J 4 bases, with 12 bases left between them. This CDR3 is 13 amino acids long. Per the germline V gene, CDR1 is ENHRY and CDR2 is SYGVKD. The chain's CDR3 is CAIPRDPNQPQHF. CDR3 DNA sequence: TGTGCCATCCCCCGGGACCCTAATCAGCCCCAGCATTTT.

This chain connects TRBV18 to TRBJ2-3; unclear D gene. V was cut by 2 bases and J by 11 bases, with 11 bases left in between. Germline CDR1 KGHSH, CDR2 LQKENI. The CDR3 consists of 12 residues. The CDR3 region is CASSPKSDVQYF. In DNA, the CDR3 is TGTGCCAGCTCACCAAAATCGGATGTGCAGTATTTT.